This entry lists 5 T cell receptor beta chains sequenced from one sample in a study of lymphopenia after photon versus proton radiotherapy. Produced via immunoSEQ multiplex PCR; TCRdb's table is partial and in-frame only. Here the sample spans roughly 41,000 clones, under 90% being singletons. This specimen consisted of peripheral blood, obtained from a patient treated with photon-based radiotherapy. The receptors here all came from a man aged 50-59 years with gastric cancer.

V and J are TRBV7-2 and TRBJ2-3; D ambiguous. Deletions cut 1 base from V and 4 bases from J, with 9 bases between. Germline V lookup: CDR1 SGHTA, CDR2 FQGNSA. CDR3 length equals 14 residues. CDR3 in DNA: TGTGCCAGCAGCTTAGGTGCTGGGGCAGATACGCAGTATTTT. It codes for CASSLGAGADTQYF.

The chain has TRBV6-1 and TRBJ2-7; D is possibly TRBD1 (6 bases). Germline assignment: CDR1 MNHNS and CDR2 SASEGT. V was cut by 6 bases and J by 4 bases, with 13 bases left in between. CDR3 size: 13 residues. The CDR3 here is CASSQTTGYEQYF. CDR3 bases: TGTGCCAGCAGCCAAACGACAGGTTACGAGCAGTACTTC.

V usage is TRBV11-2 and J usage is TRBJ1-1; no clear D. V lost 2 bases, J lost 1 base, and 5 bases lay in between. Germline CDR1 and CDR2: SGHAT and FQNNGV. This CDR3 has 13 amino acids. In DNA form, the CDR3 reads TGTGCCAGCAGCTTACGGGAGAACACTGAAGCTTTCTTT. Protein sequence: CASSLRENTEAFF.

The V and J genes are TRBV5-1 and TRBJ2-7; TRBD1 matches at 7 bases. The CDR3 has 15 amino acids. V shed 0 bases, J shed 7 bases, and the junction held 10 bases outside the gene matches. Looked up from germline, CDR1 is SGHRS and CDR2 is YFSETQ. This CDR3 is CASSLGRGRTSEQYF. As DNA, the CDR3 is TGCGCCAGCAGCTTGGGAAGGGGGCGAACGTCAGAGCAGTACTTC. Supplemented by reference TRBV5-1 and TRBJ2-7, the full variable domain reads KAGVTQTPRYLIKTRGQQVTLSCSPISGHRSVSWYQQTPGQGLQFLFEYFSETQRNKGNFPGRFSGRQFSNSRSEMNVSTLELGDSALYLCASSLGRGRTSEQYFGPGTRLTVT.

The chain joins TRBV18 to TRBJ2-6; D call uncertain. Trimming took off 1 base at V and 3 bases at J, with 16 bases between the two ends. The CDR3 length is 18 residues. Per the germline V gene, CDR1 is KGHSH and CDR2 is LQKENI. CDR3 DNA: TGTGCCAGCTCACCACTTGCGACAAACCCTTTTGGGGCCAACGTCCTGACTTTC. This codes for CASSPLATNPFGANVLTF. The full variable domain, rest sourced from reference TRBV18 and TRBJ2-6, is NAGVMQNPRHLVRRRGQEARLRCSPMKGHSHVYWYRQLPEEGLKFMVYLQKENIIDESGMPKERFSAEFPKEGPSILRIQQVVRGDSAAYFCASSPLATNPFGANVLTFGAGSRLTVL.